This T cell receptor beta chain emerged from a study of T-cell reconstitution after alpha-beta-depleted transplantation in children. V lost 0 bases, J lost 7 bases, and 21 bases lay in between. CDR3 length equals 17 residues. Germline V lookup: CDR1 SEHNR, CDR2 FQNEAQ (reference sequence). This clonotype was seen more than once but under ten times. Its target is not known. General study findings and limits: The authors attributed T-cell counts and diversity one year after transplant mostly to newly produced T cells. Recipient T cells and thymic progenitors that survived were the source of the high TCRbeta diversity seen at day 60 in some patients. Where alpha-beta T cells came from about two months after transplant was reportedly several hundred expanded graft clones.

Unique molecular identifiers were built into the TCRbeta library. TCRdb re-analysed the PCR reads in MiXCR, keeping a single row per CDR3 protein. The data show around 110,000 distinct CDR3 sequences, 10% seen once. The chain joins TRBV7-9 to TRBJ1-2; D gene uncertain. The origin of this receptor is a boy aged 2 to 10 with acute lymphoblastic leukemia, due to receive a stem cell transplant. The sample in question was PBMCs, obtained before TCRalphabeta/CD19-depleted stem cell transplant. Here the CDR3 DNA reads TGTGCCAGCAGCTTAGCTTCAAGGAGGCCGGTCTTAGGTGGCTACACCTTC. Translated: CASSLASRRPVLGGYTF.